This is a list of T cell receptor beta chains from one sample in a study of PD-1 blockade in classical Hodgkin lymphoma. Some clones are missing from TCRdb's copy, which holds only in-frame ones; the method was immunoSEQ multiplex PCR. The repertoire consists of roughly 52,000 clones, with approximately 89% occurring once and the leading ten covering roughly 7%. Specimen: peripheral blood mononuclear cells (PBMCs), collected before the fourth cycle of nivolumab. The receptors here all came from a human donor with classical Hodgkin lymphoma. The conserved cysteine and the conserved F or W are not part of the CDR3 here. Clone sizes are given selectively: once, few, many, or a class where the clone is expanded.

TRBV6-6 . ASSYTSQGSTGELF
TRBV10-3 . AISGNSEGSSYEQY
TRBV5-1 . ASSLADGPVSDTQY
TRBV28 . ASSFHGASNEKLF
TRBV2 . ASSETRQGDYGYT
TRBV29-1 . SVDRTGMSGELF
TRBV9 . ASSAGGAGTQY
TRBV20-1 . SARGTGAIY
TRBV6-6 . ASSGGGRLYTGELF
TRBV5-1 . ASSKGQGDEQY
TRBV9 . ASSVEGVSSPLH
TRBV10-3 . AITQGQGQETQY
TRBV13 . ASSAEGQGFEQF
TRBV7-3 . ASSPQRGDEQY
TRBV6-1 . ASSERRYGYT
TRBV6-4 few ASSEFAGGLNEQF
TRBV2 . ASREGRETQY
TRBV4-1 . ASSQDWRAYTDTQY
TRBV19 . ASSIRVANTGELF
TRBV7-6 few ASSSWGQGYEQY
TRBV18 . ASSPGVAKQKEQF
TRBV11-3 . ASSSRRGQNYGYT
TRBV5-1 . AGHEKFSDHYEQY
TRBV28 . ASSRAGRPYMEY
TRBV2 . ASTEGGTLAGDNEQF
TRBV7-2 . ASSSGSTRETQY